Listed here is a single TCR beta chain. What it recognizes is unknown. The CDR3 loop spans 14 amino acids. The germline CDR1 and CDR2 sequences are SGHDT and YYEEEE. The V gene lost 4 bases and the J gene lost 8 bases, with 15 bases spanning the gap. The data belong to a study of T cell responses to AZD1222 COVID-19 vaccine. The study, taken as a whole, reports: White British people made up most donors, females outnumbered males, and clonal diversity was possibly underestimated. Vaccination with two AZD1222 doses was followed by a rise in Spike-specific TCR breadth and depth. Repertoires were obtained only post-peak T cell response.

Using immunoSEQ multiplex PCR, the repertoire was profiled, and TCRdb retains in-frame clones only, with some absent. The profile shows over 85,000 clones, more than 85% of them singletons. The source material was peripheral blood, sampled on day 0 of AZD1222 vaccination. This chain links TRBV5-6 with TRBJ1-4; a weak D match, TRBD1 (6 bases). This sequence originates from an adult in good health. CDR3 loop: CASSAPRGREKLFF. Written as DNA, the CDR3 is TGTGCCAGCAGCGCCCCTCGGGGGCGGGAAAAACTGTTTTTT.